The 3 T cell receptor beta chains below all came from one sample that was sequenced in a study of cytomegalovirus exposure and HLA in healthy donors. The PCR employed 60 Vbeta primers together with 13 Jbeta primers. This table comes from immunoSEQ multiplex PCR, and its TCRdb copy is limited to in-frame clones, with some not included. Counted here are about 200,000 clones, about 70% occurring once; the ten biggest clones make up less than 2%. The sample was PBMCs. These receptors were taken from a woman aged 25 to 39 in good health and CMV-seronegative.

This clone was seen only a few times. The chain is built from TRBV7-8 and TRBJ2-1; TRBD2 aligns across 11 bases. The CDR3 loop spans 16 amino acids. The V and J ends lost 1 base and 4 bases, in that order; junction bases with no gene match: 3. From germline, CDR1 is SGHVS and CDR2 FQNEAQ. The CDR3 sequence: CASSLEGLAVYNEQFF. Here the CDR3 DNA reads TGTGCCAGCAGCTTAGAGGGACTAGCGGTTTACAATGAGCAGTTCTTC.

This chain connects TRBV6-6 to TRBJ1-5; D remains ambiguous. The CDR3 consists of 13 residues. The V gene's germline CDR1 is MNHNY and CDR2 SVGAGI (reference sequence). V was clipped by 5 bases and J by 5 bases, with 10 bases between them. The CDR3 sequence is CASSRWQDQPQHF. CDR3 in DNA: TGTGCCAGCAGTCGTTGGCAGGATCAGCCCCAGCATTTT.

This clone occurred a few times. The V and J genes are TRBV5-1 and TRBJ2-1; 13 nucleotides agree with TRBD2. CDR3 length equals 16 residues. V gave up 6 bases and J gave up 2 bases; unmatched junction bases: 5. Germline CDR1 is SGHRS and CDR2 is YFSETQ. CDR3 nucleotides: TGCGCCAGCAAATCGACTAGCGGGGGGACCTACAATGAGCAGTTCTTC. The encoded protein is CASKSTSGGTYNEQFF.